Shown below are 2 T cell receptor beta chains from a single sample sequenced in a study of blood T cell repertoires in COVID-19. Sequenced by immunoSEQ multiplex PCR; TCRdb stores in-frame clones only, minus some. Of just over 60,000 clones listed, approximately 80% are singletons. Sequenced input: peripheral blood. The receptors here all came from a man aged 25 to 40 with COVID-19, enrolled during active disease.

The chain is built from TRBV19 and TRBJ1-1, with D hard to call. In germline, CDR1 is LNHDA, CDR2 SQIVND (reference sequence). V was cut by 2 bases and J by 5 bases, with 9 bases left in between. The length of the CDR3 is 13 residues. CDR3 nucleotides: TGTGCCAGTAGTATACAGGTGTATACTGAAGCTTTCTTT. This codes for CASSIQVYTEAFF.

DNA of the CDR3: TGTGCCAGCAGTGACAGGGGAGCCTCCAACTATGGCTACACCTTC. Residues: CASSDRGASNYGYTF. The rearrangement links TRBV6-1 to TRBJ1-2, with a weak D call TRBD1 (6 bases). Germline loops: CDR1 MNHNS, CDR2 SASEGT. Trimming took 3 bases from V and 2 from J, leaving 13 bases between them. CDR3 length equals 15 residues.